A single sample is the source of the 13 T cell receptor beta chains below, sequenced in a study of T-cell memory formation after mild COVID-19 (dated by TCRdb to the early 2020s). Library preparation used 5' RACE. Instrument used: Illumina NovaSeq 6000. Clones were called with MiXCR by TCRdb after fastp trimmed the public reads at Q25, and only in-frame beta chains were retained. Under each unique CDR3 protein, matching rows form one entry showing the most common genes and DNA. The sample records approximately 300,000 distinct CDR3 sequences, around 15% of which are singletons. The ten largest clones add up to about a fifth of the sample. Sequences were obtained from PBMCs or a T cell subset sorted from them (not recorded which). These receptors were collected from a young man who had mild COVID-19 (a few samples of this study predate the infection). The sample titles of this study are shuffled in the database, so cell type and time point are left out; the donor was told from shared clones.

The table lists this clonotype with many counts. The chain combines TRBV5-1 with TRBJ1-1; 7 bases are a match to TRBD1. The germline CDR1 and CDR2 sequences are SGHRS and YFSETQ. This CDR3 is 14 amino acids long. Trimming cost V 2 bases and J 1 base; bases outside gene matches: 2. The DNA of the CDR3 is TGCGCCAGCAGCTTACAGGGGAAGAACACTGAAGCTTTCTTT. This sequence encodes CASSLQGKNTEAFF.

This chain links TRBV12-3 or TRBV12-4 with TRBJ2-5, with a tentative D call TRBD1 (5 bases). There are 12 residues in the CDR3. V was shortened by 6 bases and J by 7 bases, with 12 bases between the two germline ends. CDR3 in DNA: TGTGCCAGCAGCCTACCCCAGGGGACCCAGTACTTC. Encoded protein: CASSLPQGTQYF.

This clonotype occurred a few times. The chain employs TRBV20-1 and TRBJ1-1, with D hard to call. Trimming stripped 3 bases from V and 5 bases from J, with 7 bases between. The CDR3 spans 11 residues. Germline values: CDR1 DFQATT, CDR2 SNEGSKA (reference sequence). The CDR3: CSASGSTEAFF. The CDR3 nucleotides read TGCAGTGCTAGCGGTAGTACTGAAGCTTTCTTT.

This clonotype was detected only a few times. V and J are TRBV20-1 and TRBJ1-1; possible D gene TRBD1, 5 bases. Between the trimmed V and J ends, which lost 3 bases and 5 bases, there was a span of 10 bases. CDR1 is DFQATT and CDR2 is SNEGSKA in the germline V gene (reference sequence). The CDR3 has 12 amino acids. In DNA, the CDR3 is TGCAGTGCTAGTGGTCGGGGGACTGAAGCTTTCTTT. Translating it yields CSASGRGTEAFF.

This clonotype has ten or more counts. The chain joins TRBV5-6 to TRBJ2-7; 8 bases map to TRBD2. The CDR3 spans 13 residues. Germline values: CDR1 SGHDT, CDR2 YYEEEE. The CDR3 sequence: CASSLKGLAKLGV. CDR3 nucleotides: TGTGCCAGCAGCTTGAAAGGACTAGCAAAACTCGGAGTC.

V usage is TRBV6-2 or TRBV6-3 and J usage is TRBJ1-2, with unresolved D. V lost 4 bases to trimming and J lost 8 bases, with 11 bases between them. Per the germline V gene, CDR1 is MNHEY and CDR2 is SVGEGT. This CDR3 spans 12 amino acids. CDR3 coding DNA: TGTGCCAGCAGTTCCTGGAGCGGGGGCTACACCTTC. This encodes CASSSWSGGYTF.

This clonotype was counted between two and nine times. The chain employs TRBV6-6 and TRBJ1-5, with D perhaps matching TRBD1 (5 bases). The CDR3 sequence is 17 residues long. Germline CDR1 reads MNHNY; CDR2 reads SVGAGI (reference sequence). V was clipped by 2 bases and J by 2 bases, with 16 bases between them. The CDR3 DNA reads TGTGCCAGCAGTTACGGGGCAGGAATTGGGCGCAATCAGCCCCAGCATTTT. Its translation is CASSYGAGIGRNQPQHF.

This clonotype was seen ten or more times. The V call is TRBV5-1, the J call TRBJ2-5; D uncertain. Germline V gene sequence: CDR1 SGHRS, CDR2 YFSETQ. The CDR3 sequence is 14 residues long. The ends were cut back, 3 bases at V and 1 base at J, with 10 bases in the middle. The CDR3 sequence: CASSWLDFQETQYF. The CDR3 DNA follows: TGCGCCAGCAGCTGGCTAGACTTCCAAGAGACCCAGTACTTC. Full variable domain (remainder filled in from reference TRBV5-1 and TRBJ2-5): KAGVTQTPRYLIKTRGQQVTLSCSPISGHRSVSWYQQTPGQGLQFLFEYFSETQRNKGNFPGRFSGRQFSNSRSEMNVSTLELGDSALYLCASSWLDFQETQYFGPGTRLLVL.

This chain links TRBV2 with TRBJ1-2; D is uncertain. Trimming pared 7 bases from V and 4 bases from J, leaving 16 bases between. The CDR3 has 14 amino acids. Looked up from germline, CDR1 is SNHLY and CDR2 is FYNNEI. The DNA for the CDR3 is TGTGCCAGCAAAGGTGCCGGGGAGGGCTATGGCTACACCTTC. Translating it yields CASKGAGEGYGYTF.

This clonotype was picked up many times. The chain couples TRBV10-3 to TRBJ2-1; TRBD2 agrees at 10 bases. From germline, CDR1 is ENHRY and CDR2 SYGVKD. With 8 bases clipped from V and 3 bases from J, the junction kept 4 bases outside the gene matches. The CDR3 extends over 14 amino acids. CDR3 region: CAIGAGGYYNEQFF. Written as DNA, the CDR3 is TGTGCCATCGGAGCGGGGGGGTACTACAATGAGCAGTTCTTC.

The table lists this clonotype with a few counts. J is TRBJ2-7 and V is TRBV11-2; TRBD1 aligns across 9 bases. CDR3 size: 14 residues. Germline V gene data show CDR1 as SGHAT and CDR2 as FQNNGV. Trimming cost V 4 bases and J 7 bases; bases outside gene matches: 8. This CDR3 reads CASSWRTGAGEQYV. In DNA, the CDR3 is TGTGCCAGCAGCTGGCGGACAGGGGCCGGGGAGCAGTACGTC.

This clonotype was counted a few times. V is TRBV11-3 and J is TRBJ2-1; 10 bases match TRBD2. J lost 8 bases, V lost 9 bases, and 7 bases had no gene match. Germline assignment: CDR1 SGHNT and CDR2 YENEEA. The CDR3 consists of 13 residues. CDR3 nucleotide sequence: TGTGCCAGAAGCGGGGGGGCTTTGGATGAGCAGTTCTTC. The encoded protein is CARSGGALDEQFF.

The chain has TRBV4-1 and TRBJ2-5; the match to TRBD1 covers 7 bases. CDR3 length: 14 amino acids. Germline CDR1 MGHRA, CDR2 YSYEKL. With V trimmed by 1 base and J by 7 bases, 6 bases remained unmatched. CDR3 amino acids: CASSQVRGQGTQYF. DNA for the CDR3: TGCGCCAGCAGCCAAGTAAGGGGGCAGGGGACCCAGTACTTC.